These 16 T cell receptor beta chains came from one sample sequenced in a study of control samples from healthy donors and cancer patients. Measured with immunoSEQ multiplex PCR; TCRdb has only the in-frame clones, and not every one. The top ten hold around 6.8% of the sample, which has 390,000 or so clones, roughly 90% seen once. The material sequenced was PBMCs. These receptors were obtained from a middle-aged man with head and neck cancer.

The chain combines TRBV28 with TRBJ2-7; TRBD2 is a possible D gene (5 bases). The CDR3 has 15 residues. Between the trimmed V and J ends, which lost 3 bases and 0 bases, there was a span of 12 bases. The V gene's germline CDR1 is MDHEN and CDR2 SYDVKM. The CDR3 reads CASSFSGKASYEQYF. The CDR3 DNA is TGTGCCAGCAGTTTCTCGGGAAAAGCCTCCTACGAGCAGTACTTC.

V usage is TRBV6-5 and J usage is TRBJ2-7; D perhaps matches TRBD2 (5 bases). Looked up from germline, CDR1 is MNHEY and CDR2 is SVGAGI. There are 12 residues in the CDR3. The V gene lost 8 bases and the J gene lost 3 bases, with 11 bases spanning the gap. The CDR3, as DNA: TGTGCCAGCTCGATACTAGTCTACGAGCAGTACTTC. Protein sequence: CASSILVYEQYF.

The rearrangement links TRBV25-1 to TRBJ2-5; D perhaps matches TRBD2 (5 bases). The V end was cut by 4 bases, the J end by 12 bases, with 21 bases between. Germline CDR1 MGHDK, CDR2 SYGVNS. The CDR3 length is 14 residues. This chain's CDR3 is CASSVRDGGGEKYF. The CDR3 region has the DNA TGTGCCAGCAGTGTTCGTGACGGAGGTGGGGAGAAGTACTTC. Complete variable domain (other parts from reference TRBV25-1 and TRBJ2-5): EADIYQTPRYLVIGTGKKITLECSQTMGHDKMYWYQQDPGMELHLIHYSYGVNSTEKGDLSSESTVSRIRTEHFPLTLESARPSHTSQYLCASSVRDGGGEKYFGPGTRLLVL.

This clone was counted a single time. V and J are TRBV15 and TRBJ1-2, with D perhaps matching TRBD1 (5 bases). The CDR3 runs to 15 residues. Trimming took off 3 bases at V and 3 bases at J, with 14 bases between the two ends. The germline gives CDR1 LNHNV, CDR2 YYDKDF (reference sequence). The CDR3 is CATSRLEGNDYGYTF. In DNA form, the CDR3 reads TGTGCCACCAGCAGGCTGGAGGGGAATGACTATGGCTACACCTTC. The full variable domain, in which reference TRBV15 and TRBJ1-2 provide the parts outside the CDR3, is DAMVIQNPRYQVTQFGKPVTLSCSQTLNHNVMYWYQQKSSQAPKLLFHYYDKDFNNEADTPDNFQSRRPNTSFCFLDIRSPGLGDTAMYLCATSRLEGNDYGYTFGSGTRLTVV.

V and J are TRBV5-1 and TRBJ1-1, with D uncertain. Germline values: CDR1 SGHRS, CDR2 YFSETQ. This CDR3 contains 10 residues. V was shortened by 10 bases and J by 6 bases, with 10 bases between the two germline ends. The CDR3 region has the DNA TGCGCCCAAACGAGGGCTGAAGCTTTCTTT. Translated, it gives CAQTRAEAFF.

This clone showed up just once. CDR3 nucleotides: TGTGCCAGCAGCCAATTTCATGGTCTAGAGACCCAGTACTTC. This encodes CASSQFHGLETQYF. V is TRBV14 and J is TRBJ2-5; D is uncertain. The CDR3 has 14 residues. In germline, CDR1 is SGHDN, CDR2 FVKESK. Between the trimmed V and J ends, which lost 2 bases and 4 bases, there was a span of 11 bases.

The CDR3 DNA follows: TGTGCCACGAGACTAGCGGGAGGGGGGAATGAGCAGTTCTTC. Amino acid sequence: CATRLAGGGNEQFF. The chain combines TRBV6-5 with TRBJ2-1; TRBD2 aligns across 14 bases. Germline CDR1 and CDR2: MNHEY and SVGAGI. This CDR3 comprises 14 residues. V lost 10 bases to trimming and J lost 7 bases; unmatched junction nucleotides: 6.

The J gene is TRBJ2-7, the V gene TRBV19; D uncertain. Deletions cut 5 bases from V and 5 bases from J, with 19 bases between. This CDR3 has 15 residues. Germline V gene data show CDR1 as LNHDA and CDR2 as SQIVND (reference sequence). CDR3 loop: CASSLQAQTFDEQYF. In nucleotides, the CDR3 is TGTGCCAGTAGTCTCCAGGCGCAAACGTTTGACGAGCAGTACTTC.

With respect to this clone: The same CDR3 arises from other DNA sequences in this sample as well. The chain links TRBV11-2 to TRBJ2-7; D not certain. Trimming took 1 base from V and 5 from J, leaving 3 bases between them. This CDR3 is built from 11 residues. Per the germline V gene, CDR1 is SGHAT and CDR2 is FQNNGV. DNA of the CDR3: TGTGCCAGCAGCTTAGGTAACGAGCAGTACTTC. Amino acid sequence: CASSLGNEQYF.

This chain connects TRBV11-3 to TRBJ2-1; D is undetermined. Germline V gene lookup returns CDR1 SGHNT and CDR2 YENEEA. Trimming pared 1 base from V and 2 bases from J, leaving 9 bases between. The CDR3 runs 15 residues. CDR3 nucleotide sequence: TGTGCCAGCAGCTTAGGTCCTGGCGCCTACAATGAGCAGTTCTTC. It encodes CASSLGPGAYNEQFF.

The V call is TRBV28, the J call TRBJ2-1; 7 bases match TRBD1. With 5 bases clipped from V and 8 bases from J, the junction kept 12 bases outside the gene matches. CDR1 MDHEN and CDR2 SYDVKM come from the germline V gene. The CDR3 is 15 residues long. In DNA, the CDR3 is TGTGCCAGCAGTGGGGCGACAGGGACGCTGGATGAGCAGTTCTTC. As protein: CASSGATGTLDEQFF.

V usage is TRBV4-1 and J usage is TRBJ1-2; D remains unclear. The germline V gene has CDR1 MGHRA and CDR2 YSYEKL. This CDR3 spans 14 amino acids. V was pared by 1 base and J by 8 bases, with 14 bases between. CDR3 coding DNA: TGCGCCAGCAGCCAAGTTCCGCGGATGGGCGGCTACACCTTC. It yields the protein CASSQVPRMGGYTF.

This clone has only one observation. The rearrangement links TRBV5-3 to TRBJ2-3, with D perhaps being TRBD1 or TRBD2 (5 bases each). TRBV5-3 is given ORF status, its function remaining uncertain. The CDR3 sequence is 13 residues long. V lost 7 bases and J lost 4, with 13 bases in between. Here the CDR3 DNA reads TGTGCCAGATACCAGGGACCTTCAGATACGCAGTATTTT. Translating gives CARYQGPSDTQYF.

This chain joins TRBV5-1 and TRBJ2-3; tentatively, D is TRBD1 or TRBD2 (6 bases each). The V gene lost 0 bases and the J gene lost 1 base, with 12 bases spanning the gap. CDR1 is SGHRS, CDR2 YFSETQ, per germline. The CDR3 consists of 16 residues. The CDR3 region is CASSLVEGGGTDTQYF. The CDR3 bases are TGCGCCAGCAGCTTGGTCGAGGGGGGAGGCACAGATACGCAGTATTTT.

The chain joins TRBV20-1 to TRBJ2-1, with D perhaps TRBD2 (6 bases). Germline lookup yields CDR1 DFQATT and CDR2 SNEGSKA (reference sequence). Trimming left V 3 bases short and J 2 bases short, with 14 bases between. CDR3 size: 15 residues. The CDR3 reads CSASRTAGPYNEQFF. For the CDR3, the DNA is TGCAGTGCTAGTCGGACTGCGGGACCCTACAATGAGCAGTTCTTC.

This chain joins TRBV5-5 and TRBJ2-7; TRBD1 agrees at 7 bases. This CDR3 spans 15 amino acids. Germline V gene sequence: CDR1 SGHKS, CDR2 YYEKEE (reference sequence). The V segment lost 1 base and the J segment 1 base; nucleotides outside the gene matches: 5. The CDR3 DNA reads TGTGCCAGCAGCTTGCGTCGGGACAGATCCTACGAGCAGTACTTC. As protein: CASSLRRDRSYEQYF.